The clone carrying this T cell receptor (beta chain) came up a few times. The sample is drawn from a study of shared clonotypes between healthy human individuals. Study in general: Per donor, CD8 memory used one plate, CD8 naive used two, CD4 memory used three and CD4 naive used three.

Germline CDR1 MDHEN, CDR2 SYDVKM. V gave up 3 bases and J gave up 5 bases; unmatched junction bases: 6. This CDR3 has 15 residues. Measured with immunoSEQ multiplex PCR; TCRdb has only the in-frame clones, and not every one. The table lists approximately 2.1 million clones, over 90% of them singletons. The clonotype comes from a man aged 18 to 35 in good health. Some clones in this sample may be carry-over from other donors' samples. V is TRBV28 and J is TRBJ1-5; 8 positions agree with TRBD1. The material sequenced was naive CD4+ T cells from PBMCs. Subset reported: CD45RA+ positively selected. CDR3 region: CASSLRGTGDQPQHF. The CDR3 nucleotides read TGTGCCAGCAGTTTGCGTGGGACAGGTGATCAGCCCCAGCATTTT.